This T cell receptor (beta chain) was obtained from a study of T cells of healthy individuals. TCRdb redid the calling of the 5' RACE reads with MiXCR, one entry per CDR3 protein. The data contain nearly 100,000 distinct CDR3 sequences, 17% of them singletons. This clonotype was found a few times. The CDR3 runs 15 residues. V was pared by 1 base and J by 4 bases, with 11 bases between. Per germline, CDR1 LGHNA and CDR2 YSLEER. This TCR derives from a human donor in good health. V gene TRBV4-3 combines with J gene TRBJ2-4; D unclear. Written as DNA, the CDR3 is TGCGCCAGCAGCCAAGGAAATACATATAAAAACATTCAGTACTTC. Amino acid sequence: CASSQGNTYKNIQYF.